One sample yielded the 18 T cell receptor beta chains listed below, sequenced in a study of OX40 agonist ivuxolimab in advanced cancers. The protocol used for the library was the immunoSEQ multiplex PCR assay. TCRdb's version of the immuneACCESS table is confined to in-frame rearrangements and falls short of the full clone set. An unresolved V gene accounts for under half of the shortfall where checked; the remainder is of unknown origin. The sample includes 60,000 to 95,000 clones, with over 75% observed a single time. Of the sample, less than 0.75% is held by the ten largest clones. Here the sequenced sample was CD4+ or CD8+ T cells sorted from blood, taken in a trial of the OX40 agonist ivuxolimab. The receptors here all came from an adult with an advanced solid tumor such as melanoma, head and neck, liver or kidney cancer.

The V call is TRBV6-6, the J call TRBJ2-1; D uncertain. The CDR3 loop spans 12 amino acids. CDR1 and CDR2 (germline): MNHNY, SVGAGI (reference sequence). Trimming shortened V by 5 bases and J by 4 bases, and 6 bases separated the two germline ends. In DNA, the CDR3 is TGTGCCAGCAGTCAACAGTACAATGAGCAGTTCTTC. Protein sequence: CASSQQYNEQFF.

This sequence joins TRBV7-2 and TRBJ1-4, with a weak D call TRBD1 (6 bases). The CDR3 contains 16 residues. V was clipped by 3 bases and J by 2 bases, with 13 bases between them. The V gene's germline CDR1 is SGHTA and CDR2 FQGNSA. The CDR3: CASSFRGGRTNEKLFF. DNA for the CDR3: TGTGCCAGCAGCTTTAGAGGGGGGCGGACTAATGAAAAACTGTTTTTT.

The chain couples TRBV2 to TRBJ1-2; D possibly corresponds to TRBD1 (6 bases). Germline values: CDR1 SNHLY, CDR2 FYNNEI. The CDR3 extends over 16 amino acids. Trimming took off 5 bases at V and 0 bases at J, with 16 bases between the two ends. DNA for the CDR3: TGTGCCAGCAGTACCTTGGGGGGGCCGGCTAACTATGGCTACACCTTC. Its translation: CASSTLGGPANYGYTF.

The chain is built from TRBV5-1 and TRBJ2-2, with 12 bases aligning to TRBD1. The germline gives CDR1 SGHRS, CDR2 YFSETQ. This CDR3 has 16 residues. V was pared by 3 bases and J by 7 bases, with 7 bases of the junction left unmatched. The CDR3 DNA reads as TGCGCCAGCAGCTCCGGGACAGGGGGCCCCCACGGGGAGCTGTTTTTT. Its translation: CASSSGTGGPHGELFF. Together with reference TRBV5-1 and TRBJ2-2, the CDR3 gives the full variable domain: KAGVTQTPRYLIKTRGQQVTLSCSPISGHRSVSWYQQTPGQGLQFLFEYFSETQRNKGNFPGRFSGRQFSNSRSEMNVSTLELGDSALYLCASSSGTGGPHGELFFGEGSRLTVL.

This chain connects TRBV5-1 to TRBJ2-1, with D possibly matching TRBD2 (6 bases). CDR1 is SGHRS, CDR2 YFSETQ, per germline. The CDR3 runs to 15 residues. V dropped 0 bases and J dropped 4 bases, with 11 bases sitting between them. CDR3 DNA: TGCGCCAGCAGCTTGGTAACGGGGGAGTACAATGAGCAGTTCTTC. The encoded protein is CASSLVTGEYNEQFF.

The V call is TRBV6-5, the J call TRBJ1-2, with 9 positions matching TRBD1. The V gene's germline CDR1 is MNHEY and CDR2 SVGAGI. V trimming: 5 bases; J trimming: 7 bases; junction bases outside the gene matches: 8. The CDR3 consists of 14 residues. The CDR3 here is CASSTPTGGFGYTF. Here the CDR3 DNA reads TGTGCCAGCAGTACCCCTACAGGGGGCTTTGGCTACACCTTC.

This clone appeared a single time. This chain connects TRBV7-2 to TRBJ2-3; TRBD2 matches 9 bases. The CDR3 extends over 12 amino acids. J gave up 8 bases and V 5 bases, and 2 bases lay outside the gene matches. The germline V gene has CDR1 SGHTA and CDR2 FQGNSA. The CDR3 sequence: CASSLSGSTQYF. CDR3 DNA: TGTGCCAGCAGCCTTAGCGGGAGTACGCAGTATTTT.

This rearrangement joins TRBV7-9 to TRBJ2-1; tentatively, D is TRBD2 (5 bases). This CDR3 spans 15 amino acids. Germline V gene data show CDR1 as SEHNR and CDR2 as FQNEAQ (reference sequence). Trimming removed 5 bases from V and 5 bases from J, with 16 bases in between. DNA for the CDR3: TGTGCCAGCAGCCCCCCCGGGGTCCTCGACAATGAGCAGTTCTTC. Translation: CASSPPGVLDNEQFF.

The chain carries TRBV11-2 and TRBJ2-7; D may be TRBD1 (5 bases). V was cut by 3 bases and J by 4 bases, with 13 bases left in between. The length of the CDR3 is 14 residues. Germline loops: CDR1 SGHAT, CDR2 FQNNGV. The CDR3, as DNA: TGTGCCAGCAGCTTCAGTCAGGGTCCATACGAGCAGTACTTC. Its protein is CASSFSQGPYEQYF. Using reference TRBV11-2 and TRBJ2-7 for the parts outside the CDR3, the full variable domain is EAGVAQSPRYKIIEKRQSVAFWCNPISGHATLYWYQQILGQGPKLLIQFQNNGVVDDSQLPKDRFSAERLKGVDSTLKIQPAKLEDSAVYLCASSFSQGPYEQYFGPGTRLTVT.

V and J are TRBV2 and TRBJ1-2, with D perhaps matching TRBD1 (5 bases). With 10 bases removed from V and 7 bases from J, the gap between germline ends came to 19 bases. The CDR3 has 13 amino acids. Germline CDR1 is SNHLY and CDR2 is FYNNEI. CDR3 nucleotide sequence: TGTGCCACCGCCGGGGCGGCTTCGGGTGGCTACACCTTC. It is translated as CATAGAASGGYTF.

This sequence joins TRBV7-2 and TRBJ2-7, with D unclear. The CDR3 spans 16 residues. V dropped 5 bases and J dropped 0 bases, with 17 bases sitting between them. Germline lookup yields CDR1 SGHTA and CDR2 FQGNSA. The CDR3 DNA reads TGTGCCAGCAGCACCTCGATATCGGCAATCTCCTACGAGCAGTACTTC. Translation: CASSTSISAISYEQYF. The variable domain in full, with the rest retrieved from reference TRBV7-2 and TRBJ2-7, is GAGVSQSPSNKVTEKGKDVELRCDPISGHTALYWYRQSLGQGLEFLIYFQGNSAPDKSGLPSDRFSAERTGGSVSTLTIQRTQQEDSAVYLCASSTSISAISYEQYFGPGTRLTVT.

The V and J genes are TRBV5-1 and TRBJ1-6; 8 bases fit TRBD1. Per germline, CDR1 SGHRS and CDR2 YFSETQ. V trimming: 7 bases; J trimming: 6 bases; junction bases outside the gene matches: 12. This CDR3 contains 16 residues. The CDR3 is CASSGGGTGLNSPLHF. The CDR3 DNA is TGCGCCAGCTCCGGTGGGGGGACAGGCCTTAATTCACCCCTCCACTTT.

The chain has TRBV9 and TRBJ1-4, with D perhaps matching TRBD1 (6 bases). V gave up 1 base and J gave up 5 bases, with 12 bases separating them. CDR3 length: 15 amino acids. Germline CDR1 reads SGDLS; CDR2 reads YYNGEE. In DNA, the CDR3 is TGTGCCAGCAGCGTATCCCCAGGGGAGAATGAAAAACTGTTTTTT. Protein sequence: CASSVSPGENEKLFF.

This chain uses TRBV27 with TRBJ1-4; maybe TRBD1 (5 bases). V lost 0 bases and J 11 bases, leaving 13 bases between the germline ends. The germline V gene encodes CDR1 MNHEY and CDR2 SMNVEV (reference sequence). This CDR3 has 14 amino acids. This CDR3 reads CASSLSADPGKLFF. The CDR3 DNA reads TGTGCCAGCAGTTTATCGGCCGACCCAGGGAAACTGTTTTTT.

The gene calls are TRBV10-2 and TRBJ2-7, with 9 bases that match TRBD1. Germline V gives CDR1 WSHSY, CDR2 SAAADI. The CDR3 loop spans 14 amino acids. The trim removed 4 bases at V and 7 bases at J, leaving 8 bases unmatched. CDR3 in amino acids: CASSGETGGSEQYF. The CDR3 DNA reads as TGCGCCAGCAGTGGTGAGACAGGGGGTAGTGAGCAGTACTTC.

For the CDR3, the DNA is TGTGCCAGCAGTGGACTAATGAGCTCCTACAATGAGCAGTTCTTC. This sequence encodes CASSGLMSSYNEQFF. The chain employs TRBV6-1 and TRBJ2-1; TRBD2 is a possible D gene (5 bases). The length of the CDR3 is 15 residues. V was clipped by 4 bases and J by 0 bases, with 10 bases between them. The germline V gene encodes CDR1 MNHNS and CDR2 SASEGT.

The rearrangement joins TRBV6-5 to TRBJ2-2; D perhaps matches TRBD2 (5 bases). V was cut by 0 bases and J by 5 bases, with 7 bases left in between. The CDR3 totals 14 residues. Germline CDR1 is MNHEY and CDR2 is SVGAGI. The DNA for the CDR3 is TGTGCCAGCAGTTACTCGGGAGTTACCGGGGAGCTGTTTTTT. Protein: CASSYSGVTGELFF.

CDR3 in amino acids: CASRWTGGYTF. The CDR3 DNA reads TGTGCCAGTAGATGGACGGGTGGCTACACCTTC. This rearrangement joins TRBV19 to TRBJ1-2; D is undetermined. Per the germline V gene, CDR1 is LNHDA and CDR2 is SQIVND (reference sequence). Trimming removed 6 bases from V and 7 bases from J, with 9 bases in between. The CDR3 consists of 11 residues.